This TCR beta chain comes out of a study of blood T cell repertoires in COVID-19. This CDR3 has 15 amino acids. Germline values: CDR1 MDHEN, CDR2 SYDVKM. With 2 bases removed from V and 10 bases from J, the gap between germline ends came to 19 bases. The assay was immunoSEQ multiplex PCR, and TCRdb's table has in-frame clones only and misses some. The data show about 45,000 clones, 83% seen once. This clone appeared once. Sequencing used peripheral blood. This receptor was obtained from a man older than 75 in a cohort sampled during active COVID-19. This rearrangement joins TRBV28 to TRBJ2-3; the D gene is possibly TRBD1 (5 bases). Here the CDR3 reads CASSLLGAFSASQYF. The DNA for the CDR3 is TGTGCCAGCAGTTTACTAGGGGCGTTCAGTGCGTCGCAGTATTTT.